The clone carrying this T cell receptor (beta chain) has a handful of counts. V lost 2 bases and J lost 2; bases outside the gene matches: 6. Germline V gene sequence: CDR1 MNHEY, CDR2 SVGEGT. The CDR3 covers 17 residues. TCRdb reprocessed the 5' RACE reads via MiXCR and lists one record per CDR3 protein. The data show over 150,000 distinct CDR3 sequences, about 6% seen once. This entry is derived from a study of T cells after yellow fever vaccination. Specimen: CD4+ T cells sorted from PBMCs, collected on the day of the first yellow fever vaccination. The genes are TRBV6-2 or TRBV6-3 and TRBJ2-1, with 10 bases lining up with TRBD2. The clonotype comes from a man aged 18-30 years who received the YFV17D yellow fever vaccine. CDR3 nucleotide sequence: TGTGCCAGCAGTTACGATCCTAGCGGGGGCGCCTACAATGAGCAGTTCTTC. Translated, it gives CASSYDPSGGAYNEQFF.